This entry lists 18 T cell receptor beta chains sequenced from one sample in a study of circulating CD8 cells and anti-PD-1 response in melanoma. From live CD3+CD8+TCRalphabeta+ cells, four PD-1 and/or TIGIT subsets were sorted. Using around 15 ng of total RNA, TCR libraries were made with the QIAseq Immune Repertoire TCR panel. TCRdb reanalysed the reads using MiXCR and keeps one entry per CDR3 protein. The table has over a hundred distinct CDR3 sequences, 12% seen once; the top ten hold 48%. The sample here was CD8+ T cells from PBMCs, taken at baseline or after one month of anti-PD-1 therapy (not recorded which). The receptors shown here come from a human donor with melanoma.

In its sample, this clonotype ranks as hyperexpanded (1% or more). The chain uses TRBV2 and TRBJ2-3, with 7 nucleotides matching TRBD2. Per germline, CDR1 SNHLY and CDR2 FYNNEI. V lost 11 bases, J lost 0 bases, and 11 bases stayed unmatched. The CDR3 covers 15 residues. CDR3: CAGRTYGGSTDTQYF. The CDR3 coding sequence is TGTGCCGGCCGGACTTACGGGGGGAGCACAGATACGCAGTATTTT.

By sample share, this clonotype is medium-sized. The chain couples TRBV11-1 to TRBJ2-7; possible D gene TRBD1, 6 bases. V was trimmed by 3 bases and J by 1 base, leaving 7 bases between them. The CDR3 contains 13 residues. CDR1 and CDR2 from the germline V gene are SGHAT and FQDESV (reference sequence). The CDR3 DNA sequence: TGTGCCAGCAGCTTTGGACAGTCCTACGAGCAGTACTTC. It encodes CASSFGQSYEQYF.

This clonotype was seen a few times. J is TRBJ2-2 and V is TRBV12-3 or TRBV12-4; D unresolved. The CDR3 totals 15 residues. The V end was cut by 7 bases, the J end by 3 bases, with 15 bases between. CDR3 in DNA: TGTGCCAGCACGCCCCTGGACCTATACACCGGGGAGCTGTTTTTT. It encodes CASTPLDLYTGELFF.

By share, this clonotype ranks as large. The rearrangement uses TRBV9 and TRBJ2-2; D gene uncertain. This CDR3 region has 16 residues. Germline V lookup: CDR1 SGDLS, CDR2 YYNGEE. V was shortened by 0 bases and J by 5 bases, with 14 bases between the two germline ends. The CDR3 loop is CASSVGRVRRTGELFF. CDR3 coding DNA: TGTGCCAGCAGCGTAGGAAGGGTGCGAAGGACCGGGGAGCTGTTTTTT.

By its share, this clonotype is hyperexpanded. This rearrangement joins TRBV19 to TRBJ2-1; D gene unclear. CDR1 and CDR2 (germline): LNHDA, SQIVND (reference sequence). The CDR3 covers 13 residues. The chain's CDR3 is CGSRSPLYNEQFF. DNA of the CDR3: TGTGGGTCTCGGTCCCCTCTCTACAATGAGCAGTTCTTC.

This clonotype is large (0.1 to 1%) in the sample. The CDR3 nucleotides read TGTGCCAGCAGGGATACCGGGACAGGATTCTACGAGCAGTACTTC. Its translation is CASRDTGTGFYEQYF. This chain links TRBV28 with TRBJ2-7; TRBD1 matches 8 bases. The CDR3 is 15 residues long. Per the germline V gene, CDR1 is MDHEN and CDR2 is SYDVKM. The junction had 10 bases not matched to a gene; V was cut back by 6 bases and J by 3 bases.

Worth noting for this clonotype: Mismatch with germline at one junction end may stem from a read error. The J gene is TRBJ1-6, the V gene TRBV2; D unclear. The CDR3 covers 16 residues. The germline V gene has CDR1 SNHLY and CDR2 FYNNEI. The CDR3 here is CASSESRSSYNSLLHF. The CDR3 nucleotides read TGTGCCAGCAGTGAAAGTAGGAGCTCCTATAATTCACTCCTCCACTTT.

This clonotype is hyperexpanded in the sample. The CDR3 bases are TGTGCCAGCACTGACTTCTACGAGCAGTACTTC. Protein sequence: CASTDFYEQYF. The chain employs TRBV2 and TRBJ2-7; D call uncertain. The germline CDR1 and CDR2 sequences are SNHLY and FYNNEI. V dropped 7 bases and J dropped 3 bases, with 7 bases sitting between them. The CDR3 is 11 residues long.

By frequency in the sample, this clonotype is hyperexpanded. The CDR3 spells CSARSAGTSGESNIDTQYF. CDR3 in DNA: TGCAGTGCTAGATCAGCCGGGACTAGCGGGGAATCGAATATAGATACGCAGTATTTT. The V and J genes are TRBV20-1 and TRBJ2-3, with TRBD2 matching 13 bases. Germline V gene lookup returns CDR1 DFQATT and CDR2 SNEGSKA (reference sequence). The CDR3 extends over 19 amino acids. Trimming removed 2 bases from V and 5 bases from J; junction bases left unmatched: 16.

By proportion, this clonotype is large (0.1 to 1%). V usage is TRBV2 and J usage is TRBJ1-3, with D perhaps matching TRBD1 (5 bases). Trimming left V 3 bases short and J 1 base short, with 7 bases between. Germline CDR1 and CDR2: SNHLY and FYNNEI. The CDR3 is 14 amino acids. CDR3 region: CASSDGGSGNTIYF. CDR3 DNA: TGTGCCAGCAGTGACGGGGGATCTGGAAACACCATATATTTT. Full variable domain (remainder filled in from reference TRBV2 and TRBJ1-3): EPEVTQTPSHQVTQMGQEVILRCVPISNHLYFYWYRQILGQKVEFLVSFYNNEISEKSEIFDDQFSVERPDGSNFTLKIRSTKLEDSAMYFCASSDGGSGNTIYFGEGSWLTVV.

In its sample, this clonotype was seen a few times. V gene TRBV19 combines with J gene TRBJ2-2, with D possibly TRBD2 on 5 matching bases. The CDR3 totals 14 residues. V lost 3 bases and J lost 2, with 7 bases in between. The V gene's germline CDR1 is LNHDA and CDR2 SQIVND (reference sequence). The CDR3 spells CASSIGGNTGELFF. CDR3 in DNA: TGTGCCAGTAGTATCGGAGGTAACACCGGGGAGCTGTTTTTT.

By share, this clonotype ranks as large. The V gene is TRBV2, the J gene TRBJ2-1, with D tentatively TRBD1 (5 bases). Germline assignment: CDR1 SNHLY and CDR2 FYNNEI. V lost 4 bases, J lost 0 bases, and 7 bases lay in between. CDR3 length equals 14 residues. The CDR3 nucleotides are TGTGCCAGCAGTGTCGACAGCTCCTACAATGAGCAGTTCTTC. This sequence encodes CASSVDSSYNEQFF.

Relative to its sample, this clonotype is large. The chain couples TRBV19 to TRBJ2-7, with TRBD1 matching 8 bases. Germline loops: CDR1 LNHDA, CDR2 SQIVND (reference sequence). CDR3 length equals 13 residues. J lost 6 bases, V lost 9 bases, and 10 bases had no gene match. CDR3: CASQGAQMGEQYF. In DNA, the CDR3 is TGTGCCAGCCAGGGGGCCCAAATGGGCGAGCAGTACTTC.

By sample share, this clonotype is large. This chain joins TRBV4-2 and TRBJ1-2; a weak D match, TRBD1 (6 bases). The CDR3 totals 14 residues. The germline gives CDR1 LGHNA, CDR2 YNFKEQ. V was cut by 0 bases and J by 5 bases, with 10 bases left in between. The CDR3 sequence is CASSQDEGGYGYTF. DNA for the CDR3: TGTGCCAGCAGCCAAGATGAGGGGGGTTATGGCTACACCTTC.

By its share, this clonotype is hyperexpanded. The rearrangement joins TRBV4-1 to TRBJ2-7; D is unclear. The CDR3 is 15 amino acids. Trimming took 0 bases from V and 6 from J, leaving 15 bases between them. Germline loops: CDR1 MGHRA, CDR2 YSYEKL. The CDR3 nucleotides are TGCGCCAGCAGCCAAGATCGGAGCTCTTTGGGCGAGCAGTACTTC. This translates into CASSQDRSSLGEQYF.

By share, this clonotype ranks as large. This may stem from a read error, because a much larger clone lies one nucleotide away. The CDR3 sequence is CSVGRERADTQYF. The DNA of the CDR3 is TGCAGCGTTGGGAGGGAGAGGGCAGATACGCAGTATTTT. The V and J genes are TRBV29-1 and TRBJ2-3; possible D gene TRBD2, 6 bases. Germline V gene sequence: CDR1 SQVTM, CDR2 ANQGSEA. CDR3 size: 13 residues. Trimming removed 4 bases at V and 4 bases at J, with 12 bases between.

By its share, this clonotype is large (0.1 to 1%). The V gene is TRBV11-3, the J gene TRBJ2-7, with D perhaps TRBD2 (6 bases). Trimming shortened V by 3 bases and J by 5 bases, and 17 bases separated the two germline ends. Looked up from germline, CDR1 is SGHNT and CDR2 is YENEEA. The length of the CDR3 is 15 residues. The CDR3 protein is CASSFEGGTYDEQYF. CDR3 sequence (DNA): TGTGCCAGCAGCTTCGAGGGTGGGACTTACGACGAGCAGTACTTC.

In this sample, this clonotype is large. V gene TRBV11-2 combines with J gene TRBJ2-2; D unresolved. Germline loops: CDR1 SGHAT, CDR2 FQNNGV. This CDR3 region has 11 residues. V was shortened by 5 bases and J by 6 bases, with 4 bases between the two germline ends. CDR3 residues: CASSIPGELFF. In DNA form, the CDR3 reads TGTGCCAGCAGCATTCCCGGGGAGCTGTTTTTT. Full variable domain (rest looked up from reference TRBV11-2 and TRBJ2-2): EAGVAQSPRYKIIEKRQSVAFWCNPISGHATLYWYQQILGQGPKLLIQFQNNGVVDDSQLPKDRFSAERLKGVDSTLKIQPAKLEDSAVYLCASSIPGELFFGEGSRLTVL.